A single sample gave rise to the 5 T cell receptor beta chains below, sequenced in a study of shared clonotypes between healthy human individuals. TCRdb's table, derived via immunoSEQ multiplex PCR, lists solely in-frame clones and lacks some. The sample has about 2.4 million clones, 93% seen once. Material: naive CD4+ T cells from PBMCs. Subset noted: CD45RA+ positively selected. These receptors came from a man aged 18 to 29 in good health. Some clones in this sample may be carry-over from other donors' samples.

The chain joins TRBV18 to TRBJ2-7, with no clear D. Germline CDR1 and CDR2: KGHSH and LQKENI. V was shortened by 6 bases and J by 4 bases, with 13 bases between the two germline ends. CDR3 length: 13 residues. The CDR3 nucleotides are TGTGCCAGCTCCCGAAATGATCGTTACGAGCAGTACTTC. It codes for CASSRNDRYEQYF.

The chain is built from TRBV6-9 and TRBJ2-3; D is unclear. CDR1 is MNHGY, CDR2 SVAAGI, per germline. The CDR3 extends over 15 amino acids. V lost 4 bases and J lost 4, with 15 bases in between. CDR3: CASSSPVLPPDTQYF. DNA for the CDR3: TGTGCCAGCAGTTCCCCGGTTCTCCCCCCAGATACGCAGTATTTT.

J is TRBJ1-5 and V is TRBV28, with D maybe TRBD1 (5 bases). Per germline, CDR1 MDHEN and CDR2 SYDVKM. V was clipped by 6 bases and J by 4 bases, with 13 bases between them. The CDR3 is made up of 14 amino acids. This chain's CDR3 is CASRVRTPNQPQHF. The CDR3 region has the DNA TGTGCCAGCAGGGTAAGGACACCAAATCAGCCCCAGCATTTT.

V usage is TRBV28 and J usage is TRBJ2-3; 8 bases match TRBD2. The V segment lost 1 base and the J segment 0 bases; nucleotides outside the gene matches: 0. Germline CDR1 MDHEN, CDR2 SYDVKM. The CDR3 is 15 amino acids. CDR3: CASSLSSGSTDTQYF. The CDR3 DNA reads TGTGCCAGCAGTTTATCTAGCGGGAGCACAGATACGCAGTATTTT.

This clone was counted between two and nine times. The chain combines TRBV21-1 with TRBJ2-5; TRBD1, as called in the table, went unchecked against the DNA. TRBV21-1 is given as a pseudogene. This CDR3 region has 13 residues. This CDR3 reads CANPTGVSETQYF. The CDR3 coding sequence is TGTGCCAACCCGACAGGGGTCTCAGAGACCCAGTACTTC.